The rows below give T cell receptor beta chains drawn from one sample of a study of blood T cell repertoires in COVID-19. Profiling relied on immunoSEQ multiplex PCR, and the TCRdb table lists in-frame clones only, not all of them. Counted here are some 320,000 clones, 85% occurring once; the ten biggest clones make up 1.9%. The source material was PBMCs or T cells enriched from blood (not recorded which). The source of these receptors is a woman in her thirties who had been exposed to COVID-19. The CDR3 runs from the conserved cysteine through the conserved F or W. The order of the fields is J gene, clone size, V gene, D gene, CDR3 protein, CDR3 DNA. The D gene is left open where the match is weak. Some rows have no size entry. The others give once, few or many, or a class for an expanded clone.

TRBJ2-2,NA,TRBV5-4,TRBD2,CASSLKSGGASTGELFF,TGTGCCAGCAGCTTGAAGAGCGGGGGGGCTAGCACCGGGGAGCTGTTTTTT
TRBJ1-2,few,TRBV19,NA,CASSIDAGVRHGYTF,TGTGCCAGTAGTATAGATGCCGGGGTTCGACATGGCTACACCTTC
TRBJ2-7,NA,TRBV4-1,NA,CASSGEEGPYSYEQYF,TGCGCCAGCAGCGGGGAGGAGGGGCCCTACTCCTACGAGCAGTACTTC
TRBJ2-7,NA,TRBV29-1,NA,CSVVALNSYEQYF,TGCAGCGTTGTGGCTTTAAACTCCTACGAGCAGTACTTC
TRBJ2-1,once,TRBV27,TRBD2,CASGEEGLAGPEEQFF,TGTGCCAGCGGAGAAGAGGGACTAGCGGGACCTGAGGAGCAGTTCTTC
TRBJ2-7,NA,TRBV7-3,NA,CASSRNRDKLYEQYF,TGTGCCAGCAGCCGTAACCGGGACAAACTCTACGAGCAGTACTTC
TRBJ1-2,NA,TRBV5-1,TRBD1,CASSLDRGRRGYTF,TGCGCCAGCAGCTTAGACAGGGGGCGACGTGGCTACACCTTC
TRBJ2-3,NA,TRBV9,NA,CASSQGGGGTDTQYF,TGTGCCAGCAGTCAAGGGGGCGGGGGCACAGATACGCAGTATTTT
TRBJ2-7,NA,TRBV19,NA,CASAGLKNEQYF,TGTGCCAGCGCGGGACTCAAGAACGAGCAGTACTTC
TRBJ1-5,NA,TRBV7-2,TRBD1,CASSPRGSDQPQHF,TGTGCCAGCAGTCCCAGGGGGTCGGATCAGCCCCAGCATTTT
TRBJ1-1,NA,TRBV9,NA,CASSAGTEAFF,TGTGCCAGCAGCGCAGGGACTGAAGCTTTCTTT
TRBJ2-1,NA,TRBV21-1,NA,CASSKEEIAGGQHVIDNEQFF,TGTGCCAGCAGCAAAGAGGAAATAGCGGGGGGCCAGCATGTGATCGACAATGAGCAGTTCTTC
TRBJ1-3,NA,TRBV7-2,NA,CASSLDRASSGNTIYF,TGTGCCAGCAGCTTAGACAGGGCGAGCTCTGGAAACACCATATATTTT
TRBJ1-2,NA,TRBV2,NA,CASSGGVVGVYGYTF,TGTGCCAGCAGTGGGGGTGTAGTCGGGGTCTATGGCTACACCTTC
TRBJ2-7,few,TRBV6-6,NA,CASSYSVGRINREQYF,TGTGCCAGCAGTTACTCGGTCGGCAGGATAAATAGGGAGCAGTACTTC
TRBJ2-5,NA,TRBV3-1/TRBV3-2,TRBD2,CASSQDLGGGVTQYF,TGTGCCAGCAGCCAAGATCTTGGTGGGGGGGTAACCCAGTACTTC
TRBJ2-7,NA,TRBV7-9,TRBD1,CASSPDRAPGEQYF,TGTGCCAGCAGCCCGGACAGGGCCCCAGGCGAGCAGTACTTC
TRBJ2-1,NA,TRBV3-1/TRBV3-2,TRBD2,CASSQVWTSGRRSEQFF,TGTGCCAGCAGCCAAGTCTGGACTAGCGGGAGGAGGAGTGAGCAGTTCTTC
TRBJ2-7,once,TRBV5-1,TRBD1,CASSTKSRDRVSYEQYF,TGCGCCAGCAGCACTAAGTCCCGGGACAGGGTATCCTACGAGCAGTACTTC
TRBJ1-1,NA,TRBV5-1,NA,CASSFAENTEAFF,TGCGCCAGCAGCTTCGCAGAGAACACTGAAGCTTTCTTT
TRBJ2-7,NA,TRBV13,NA,CASRRRAGATYEQYF,TGTGCCAGTAGAAGAAGGGCGGGGGCCACCTACGAGCAGTACTTC
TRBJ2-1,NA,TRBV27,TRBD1,CASSSTGGAFHEQFF,TGTGCCAGCAGTTCTACAGGGGGCGCTTTCCATGAGCAGTTCTTC
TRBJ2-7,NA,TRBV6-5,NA,CASSLQGFPYEQYF,TGTGCCAGCAGCCTACAGGGATTCCCATACGAGCAGTACTTC
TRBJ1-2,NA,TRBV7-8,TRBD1,CASSINSGQGSGGYTF,TGTGCCAGCAGCATAAACTCTGGACAGGGAAGCGGCGGCTACACCTTC
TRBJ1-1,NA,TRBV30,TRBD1,CAWSVTGGFGTEAFF,TGTGCCTGGAGTGTTACAGGGGGCTTTGGGACTGAAGCTTTCTTT
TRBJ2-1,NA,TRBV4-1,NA,CASSQDRGGSYNEQFF,TGCGCCAGCAGCCAAGATCGGGGAGGCTCCTACAATGAGCAGTTCTTC
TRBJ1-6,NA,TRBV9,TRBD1,CASSLGQASSSPLHF,TGTGCCAGCAGCCTCGGACAGGCGAGTTCTTCACCCCTCCACTTT
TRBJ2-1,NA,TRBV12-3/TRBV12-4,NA,CASREGDYNEQFF,TGTGCCAGCAGGGAAGGGGACTACAATGAGCAGTTCTTC
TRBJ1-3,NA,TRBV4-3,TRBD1,CASSQDRGGSSGNTIYF,TGCGCCAGCAGCCAAGATCGAGGGGGCAGCTCTGGAAACACCATATATTTT
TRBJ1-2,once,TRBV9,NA,CASSVGLDYGYTF,TGTGCCAGCAGCGTGGGGCTGGACTATGGCTACACCTTC
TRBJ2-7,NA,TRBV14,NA,CASSQDIREGNYEQYF,TGTGCCAGCAGCCAAGACATTCGGGAAGGGAACTACGAGCAGTACTTC
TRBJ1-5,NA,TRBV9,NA,CASSVDGGNQPQHF,TGTGCCAGCAGCGTAGATGGAGGGAATCAGCCCCAGCATTTT
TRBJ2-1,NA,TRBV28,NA,CASSRREQFF,TGTGCCAGCAGTCGGAGGGAGCAGTTCTTC
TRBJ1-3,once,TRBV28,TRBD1,CASTIGTDGNTIYF,TGTGCCAGCACCATAGGGACAGATGGAAACACCATATATTTT
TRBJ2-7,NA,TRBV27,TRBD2,CASSLTTSGGVYEQYF,TGTGCCAGCAGTTTAACGACTAGCGGGGGGGTCTACGAGCAGTACTTC
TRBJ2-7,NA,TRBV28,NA,CASSLAAYEQYF,TGTGCCAGCAGTTTGGCAGCGTACGAGCAGTACTTC
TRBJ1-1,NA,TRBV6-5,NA,CASSRENTEAFF,TGTGCCAGCAGTCGGGAGAACACTGAAGCTTTCTTT
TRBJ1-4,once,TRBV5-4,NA,CASSPGGALRREKLFF,TGTGCCAGCAGCCCTGGGGGGGCCCTACGAAGGGAAAAACTGTTTTTT
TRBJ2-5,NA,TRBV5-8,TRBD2,CASSWGLKETQYF,TGTGCCAGCAGCTGGGGACTAAAAGAGACCCAGTACTTC
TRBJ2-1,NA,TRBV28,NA,CASSLPTGYNEQFF,TGTGCCAGCAGTTTACCAACAGGTTACAATGAGCAGTTCTTC
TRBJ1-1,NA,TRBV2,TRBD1,CASSGHTGQKIEAFF,TGTGCCAGCAGTGGGCACACGGGACAGAAGATTGAAGCTTTCTTT
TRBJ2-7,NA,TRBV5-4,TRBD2,CASSQTSGYEQYF,TGTGCCAGCAGCCAAACTAGCGGCTACGAGCAGTACTTC
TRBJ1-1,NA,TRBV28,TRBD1,CASIDNRGTEAFF,TGTGCCAGCATCGATAACAGGGGCACTGAAGCTTTCTTT
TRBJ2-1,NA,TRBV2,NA,CASSRITSSNEQFF,TGTGCCAGCAGCCGTATTACTAGCTCCAATGAGCAGTTCTTC
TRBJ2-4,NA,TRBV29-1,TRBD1,CSVQSTGGNIQYF,TGCAGCGTCCAATCGACAGGGGGAAACATTCAGTACTTC